This T cell receptor (beta chain) was profiled in a study of CD8+ T cells in alopecia areata (dated by TCRdb to 2016 to 2019). Describing the broader study: The treated patients, all with moderate-to-severe alopecia areata, were enrolled in an open-label pilot trial of oral tofacitinib given at 5 to 10 mg twice daily. Patients received tofacitinib for 6 to 18 months and were then followed off drug for 6 months to check for delayed response and recurrence. The SALT score, which quantifies the percentage of affected scalp surface area, was used to measure disease severity in treated patients. High-throughput TCRbeta sequencing was used to examine T cell clonal expansion in alopecia areata in both the C3H/HeJ mouse model and human patients. Human TCRbeta sequencing covered scalp tissue and sorted CD4+ and CD8+ peripheral blood T cells from patchy and totalis/universalis alopecia areata patients and healthy controls. Tofacitinib-treated patients had biopsies at baseline and at 4 and 24 weeks of treatment, with a later scalp biopsy in several patients. Scalp clonality was compared across normal scalp (n=4), patchy alopecia areata scalp (n=8), and alopecia totalis/universalis scalp (n=8). RNA came from the PAXgene miRNA kit for fixed scalp, the miRNeasy kit for PBMCs, and the RNeasy kit for mouse skin. TCRbeta CDR3 regions were amplified by immunoSEQ multiplex PCR with 35 Vbeta forward and 13 Jbeta reverse primers. Results and caveats for the whole study, not just this receptor: Because the treated cohort was small and had only one nonresponder, larger studies are needed to examine links between baseline CD8+ expansion and response. Higher clonality and more expanded CD8+ clones were observed in lesional scalp than in normal scalp, particularly in alopecia totalis/universalis, a finding suggestive of antigenic drive. Compared with mice, TCR sequences shared between patients were less clear, possibly partly because of HLA diversity across the patient population. Tofacitinib significantly lowered scalp clonality and the number of expanded CD8+ clones among the top 100 scalp clones. During tofacitinib treatment, many expanded lesional clones remained in scalp and blood, and this persistence may partly explain relapse after treatment is stopped. Resident alphabeta T cells in normal human skin are also sequenced, complicating scalp TCR repertoire analysis, unlike mouse skin dominated by gammadelta T cells.

V loses 5 bases of germline sequence and J loses 6 bases, and the interval between the two ends is 6 bases. The germline V gene provides CDR1 SNHLY and CDR2 FYNNEI. From cysteine to phenylalanine, the CDR3 is 11 amino acids long. Just the 33-base CDR3 DNA is kept, in frame starting at base 1. The sample's time point label, decoded: about four weeks on oral tofacitinib. The treatment or condition tag for this specimen amounts to: oral pan-JAK inhibitor, 5-10 mg twice daily. Lesional scalp punch biopsies and peripheral blood were obtained from alopecia areata patients. After PBMCs were isolated by density centrifugation and stained for CD3, CD4 and CD8, a FACSAria was used to sort CD4+ and CD8+ T cells. Libraries were made using the immunoSEQ multiplex PCR assay. For TCR sequencing, RNA was extracted from every sample and reverse transcribed into cDNA to serve as template. SuperScript III was used for first-strand cDNA synthesis, primed with a 2:1 mix of oligo-dT and random hexamers. A synthetic immune receptor repertoire was used to gauge amplification bias, and whatever bias remained was removed computationally. The published analysis was carried out like this. Raw reads were preprocessed to remove errors, and CDR3 was defined by IMGT conventions from the conserved cysteine to phenylalanine. Clonality was calculated as 1 minus Shannon entropy normalized by log2 of the number of productive unique TCRs. CD4 or CD8 identity of scalp clones was inferred by cross-referencing scalp TCRbeta sequences with sorted blood CD4 and CD8 repertoires. TCRdb stores this immuneACCESS table with in-frame sequences only. Part of the clones is absent; in the studies checked, under half of the shortfall reflects unresolved V genes, and no reason is known for the rest. V and J calls and clone size are given by that table; D and trimming were obtained from the DNA. This sample is represented by 95,000 to 150,000 clones; over 60% of them were singletons. The ten top clones hold around 5.4% of the sample.

About this clone: The antigen it recognizes is unknown. No much larger clonotype is one base removed from it; base qualities were not supplied.

The TCR was taken from a human donor with alopecia areata. This material consisted of CD4+ T cells sorted from blood, taken at week 4, from a patient treated with tofacitinib. This receptor chain uses TRBV2 and TRBJ2-3, with the D gene uncertain. The sequenced DNA is TGTGCCAGCAGTTTTGCGGATACGCAGTATTTT. Its product reads: CASSFADTQYF.